This T cell receptor (beta chain) was identified during a study of cytomegalovirus exposure and HLA in healthy donors. Study conclusions and caveats: That first-cohort TCR clusters tended to co-occur in the approximately 110 validation repertoires was found in a later analysis. Among the CMV-associated chains, three were confirmed in vitro as specific for CMV antigens. The study flagged about 160 TCR beta chains as cytomegalovirus-associated.

TCRdb's copy holds only in-frame clones and misses some; the assay was immunoSEQ multiplex PCR. The sample records more than 95,000 clones, 89% being singletons. From germline, CDR1 is MNHEY and CDR2 SVGAGI. The CDR3 spans 14 residues. Trimming at V came to 2 bases and at J to 3 bases, leaving 2 bases not matched to a gene. The donors were in the roughly 120-subject validation cohort, distinct from the roughly 600-subject first cohort. Concerning this clone: What it recognizes is unknown.

The V call is TRBV6-5, the J call TRBJ2-5, with 8 bases fitting TRBD1. This sequence originates from a woman aged 18-30 years in good health and CMV-seronegative. Input material: PBMCs. The CDR3 protein is CASSYADREETQYF. The CDR3 nucleotides are TGTGCCAGCAGTTACGCGGACAGGGAAGAGACCCAGTACTTC.